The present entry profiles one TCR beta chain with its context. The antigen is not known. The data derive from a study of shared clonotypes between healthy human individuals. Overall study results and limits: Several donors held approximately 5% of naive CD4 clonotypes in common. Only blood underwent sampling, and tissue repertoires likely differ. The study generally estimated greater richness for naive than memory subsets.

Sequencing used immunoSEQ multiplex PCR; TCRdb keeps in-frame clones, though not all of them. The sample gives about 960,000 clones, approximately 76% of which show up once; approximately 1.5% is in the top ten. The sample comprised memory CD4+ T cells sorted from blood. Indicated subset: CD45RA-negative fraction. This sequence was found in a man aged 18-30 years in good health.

The CDR3 spells CASGTSGSGANVLTF. CDR3 bases: TGTGCCAGCGGGACTTCGGGCTCTGGGGCCAACGTCCTGACTTTC. J is TRBJ2-6 and V is TRBV28; D is possibly TRBD2 (6 bases). With 8 bases removed from V and 0 bases from J, the gap between germline ends came to 11 bases. Per germline, CDR1 MDHEN and CDR2 SYDVKM. The CDR3 is 15 residues long.